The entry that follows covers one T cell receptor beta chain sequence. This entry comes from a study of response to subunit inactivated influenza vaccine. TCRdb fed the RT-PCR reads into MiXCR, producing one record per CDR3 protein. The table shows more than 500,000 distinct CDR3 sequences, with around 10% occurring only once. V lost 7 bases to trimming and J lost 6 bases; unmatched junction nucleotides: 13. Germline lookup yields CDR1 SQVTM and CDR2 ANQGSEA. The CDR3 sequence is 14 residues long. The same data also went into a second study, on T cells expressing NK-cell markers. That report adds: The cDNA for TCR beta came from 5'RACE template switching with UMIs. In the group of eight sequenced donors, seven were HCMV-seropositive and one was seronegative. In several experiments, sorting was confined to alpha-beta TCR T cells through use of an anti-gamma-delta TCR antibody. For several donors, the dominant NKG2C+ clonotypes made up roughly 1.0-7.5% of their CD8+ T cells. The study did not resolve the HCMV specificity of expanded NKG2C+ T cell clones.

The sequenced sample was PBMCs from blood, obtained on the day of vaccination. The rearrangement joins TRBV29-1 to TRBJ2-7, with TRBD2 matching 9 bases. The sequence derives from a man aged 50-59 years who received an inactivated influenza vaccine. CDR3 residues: CSALSGGALGEQYF. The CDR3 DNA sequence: TGCAGCGCCCTTAGCGGGGGAGCCCTCGGCGAGCAGTACTTC.